This TCR beta chain was retrieved from a study of blood T cells in healthy people across ages. For the second PCR, which ran for roughly 6 to 12 cycles, a sample-barcoded 5' primer and a J-beta primer mix were used. At least 2.5 million CDR3-containing paired-end reads were obtained per sample. TCRdb re-called the 5' RACE reads with MiXCR, one entry per CDR3 protein. The repertoire consists of approximately 820,000 distinct CDR3 sequences, with around 42% occurring once and the leading ten covering approximately 20%. The germline V gene has CDR1 SGHRS and CDR2 YFSETQ. There are 14 residues in the CDR3. Trimming took 0 bases from V and 11 from J; bases not matched to a gene: 4.

The rearrangement links TRBV5-1 to TRBJ2-3; 12 nucleotides align to TRBD2. The TCR was taken from a man aged 60-69 years in good health. Sample: blood. The CDR3 region is CASSLASGGAVQYF. The CDR3 DNA is TGCGCCAGCAGCTTGGCTAGCGGGGGGGCCGTGCAGTATTTT.